This is a list of T cell receptor beta chains from one sample in a study of T cell responses to AZD1222 COVID-19 vaccine. Sequenced by immunoSEQ multiplex PCR; TCRdb stores in-frame clones only, minus some. The table records 150,000 to 200,000 clones, roughly 87% of them present only once. This specimen was peripheral blood, taken 28 days after the second AZD1222 dose. These receptor sequences come from an adult who received the AZD1222 COVID-19 vaccine. The CDR3 runs from the conserved cysteine through the conserved F or W.

cdr3_length v_call cdr3_aa
11 TRBV30 CAWTTGNTIYF
11 TRBV7-9 CASSLDYEQYF
16 TRBV7-2 CASSLVRGGHTGELFF
13 TRBV10-3 CAISESSRETQYF
15 TRBV3-1/TRBV3-2 CASSQGLAGGEEQFF
15 TRBV28 CASQTPGGSNQPQHF
15 TRBV5-6 CASSLALTGKGEQYF
13 TRBV27 CASSLGNGNTIYF
15 TRBV2 CASRPGTATNEKLFF
15 TRBV7-2 CASSYLQGAYNEQFF
15 TRBV19 CASSPAGSQIHEQYF
13 TRBV19 CASSITARGEQFF
12 TRBV9 CASSLSKDTQYF
15 TRBV6-6 CASGDQGTVNYEQYF
15 TRBV2 CASRQGSDSNQPQHF
15 TRBV3-1/TRBV3-2 CASSQVPLRHQPQHF
12 TRBV10-3 CAISEQGDTIYF
15 TRBV2 CASTQGQPGGQPQHF
13 TRBV7-2 CASSFGGRDTQYF
12 TRBV19 CASSVEYGGYTF
15 TRBV28 CASSLGAGVDYGYTF
15 TRBV10-2 CASSELRTFAYEQYF
14 TRBV28 CASSPGIPPYEQYF
14 TRBV5-6 CASSLRRLNYGYTF
13 TRBV6-6 CASSSGGANEQFF
17 TRBV14 CASSQVFGTGKTYEQYF
14 TRBV2 CASIPGLTSYEQYF
14 TRBV5-4 CASSLAGYNSPLHF
15 TRBV5-1 CASSLSGASTDTQYF
14 TRBV10-3 CAIRGGQGAYEQYF
14 TRBV7-9 CASSLVAGGDEQYF
18 TRBV18 CASSPIFGETNRGTEQFF
14 TRBV20-1 CSAGDIRNNQPQHF
13 TRBV7-2 CASSPQGTSPLHF
16 TRBV29-1 CSAARDLGLTGNTIYF
15 TRBV6-5 CASGNRGTTNEKLFF
16 TRBV7-2 CASSSYSGRGTGELFF
14 TRBV5-1 CASSSPASSYEQYF
12 TRBV7-9 CASSPKGGEQYF
15 TRBV7-2 CASSLAGDGRYEQYF
17 TRBV4-2 CASSQDLSGGGWNEQFF
16 TRBV18 CASSPSGGSTNEKLFF
15 TRBV7-2 CASSLEPGAGYGYTF
14 TRBV7-9 CASSLGRNNQPQHF